This T cell receptor (beta chain) comes out of a study of T cell changes during pregnancy in multiple sclerosis. The CDR3 is 14 amino acids. Trimming removed 5 bases from V and 2 bases from J; junction bases left unmatched: 1. Germline V gene sequence: CDR1 SGHTA, CDR2 FQGNSA. TCRdb's table, derived via immunoSEQ multiplex PCR, lists solely in-frame clones and lacks some. Among more than 90,000 clones listed, about 90% were seen once. The sequence derives from a female donor with multiple sclerosis, enrolled in a pregnancy study. The starting material was peripheral blood, obtained in the second trimester of pregnancy. The rearrangement joins TRBV7-2 to TRBJ2-7, with 12 bases that match TRBD2. The CDR3 DNA sequence: TGTGCCAGCAGCCGGACTAGCGGGACCTACGAGCAGTACTTC. Encoded protein: CASSRTSGTYEQYF.